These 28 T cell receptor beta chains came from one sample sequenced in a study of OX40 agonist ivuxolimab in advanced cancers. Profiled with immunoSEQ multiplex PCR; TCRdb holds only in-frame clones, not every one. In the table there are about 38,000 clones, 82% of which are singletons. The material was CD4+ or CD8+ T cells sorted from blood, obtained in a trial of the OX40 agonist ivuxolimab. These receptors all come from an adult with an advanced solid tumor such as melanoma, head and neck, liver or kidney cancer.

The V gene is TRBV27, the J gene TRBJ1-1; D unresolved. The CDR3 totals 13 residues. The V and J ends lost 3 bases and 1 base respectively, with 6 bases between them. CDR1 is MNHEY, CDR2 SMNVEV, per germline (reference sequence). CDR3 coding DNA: TGTGCCAGCAGTTTCAGGCCGAACACTGAAGCTTTCTTT. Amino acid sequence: CASSFRPNTEAFF.

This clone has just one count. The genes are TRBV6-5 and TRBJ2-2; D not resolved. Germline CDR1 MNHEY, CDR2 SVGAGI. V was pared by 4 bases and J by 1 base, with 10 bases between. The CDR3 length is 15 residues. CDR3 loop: CASSFYTGNTGELFF. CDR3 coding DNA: TGTGCCAGCAGTTTCTACACGGGGAACACCGGGGAGCTGTTTTTT.

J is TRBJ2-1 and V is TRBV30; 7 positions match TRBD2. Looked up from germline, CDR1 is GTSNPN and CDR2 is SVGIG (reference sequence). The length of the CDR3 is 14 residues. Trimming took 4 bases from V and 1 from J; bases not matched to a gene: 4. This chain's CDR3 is CAWKRDVSYNEQFF. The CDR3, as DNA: TGTGCCTGGAAGCGGGACGTTTCCTACAATGAGCAGTTCTTC.

This chain's CDR3 is CSALTGEAYEQYF. DNA of the CDR3: TGCAGCGCTCTGACAGGGGAGGCTTACGAGCAGTACTTC. The V call is TRBV29-1, the J call TRBJ2-7, with 8 positions matching TRBD1. Germline V gene sequence: CDR1 SQVTM, CDR2 ANQGSEA. CDR3 size: 13 residues. Unmatched junction bases numbered 9, after V lost 7 bases and J lost 4 bases.

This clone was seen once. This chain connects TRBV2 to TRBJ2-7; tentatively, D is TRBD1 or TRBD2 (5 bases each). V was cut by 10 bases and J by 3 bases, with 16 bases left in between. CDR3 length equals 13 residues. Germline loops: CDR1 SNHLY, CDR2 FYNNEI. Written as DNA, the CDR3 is TGTGCCACGGGGCGGCAGTTAAACTACGAGCAGTACTTC. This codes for CATGRQLNYEQYF.

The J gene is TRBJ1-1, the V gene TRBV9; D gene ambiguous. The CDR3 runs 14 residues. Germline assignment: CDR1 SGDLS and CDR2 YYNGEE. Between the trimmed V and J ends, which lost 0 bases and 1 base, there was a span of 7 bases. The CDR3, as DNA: TGTGCCAGCAGCGTAGCTGGAGGGAACACTGAAGCTTTCTTT. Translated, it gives CASSVAGGNTEAFF.

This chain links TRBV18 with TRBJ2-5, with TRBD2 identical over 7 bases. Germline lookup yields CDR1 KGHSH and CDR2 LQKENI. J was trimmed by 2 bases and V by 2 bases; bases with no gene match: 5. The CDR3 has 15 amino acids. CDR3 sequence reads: CASSPETSKQETQYF. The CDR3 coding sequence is TGTGCCAGCTCACCAGAGACTAGCAAACAAGAGACCCAGTACTTC.

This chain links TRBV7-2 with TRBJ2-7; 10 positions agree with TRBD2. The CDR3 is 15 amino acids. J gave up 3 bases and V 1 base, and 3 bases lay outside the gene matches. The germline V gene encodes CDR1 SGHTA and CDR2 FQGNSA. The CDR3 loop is CASSLGLAGRYEQYF. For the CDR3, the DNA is TGTGCCAGCAGCTTAGGACTAGCGGGCCGCTACGAGCAGTACTTC.

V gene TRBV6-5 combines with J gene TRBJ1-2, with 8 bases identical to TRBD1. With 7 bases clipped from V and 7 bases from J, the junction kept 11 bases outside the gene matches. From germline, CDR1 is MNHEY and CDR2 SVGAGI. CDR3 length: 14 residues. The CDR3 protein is CASTGHAGGGGYTF. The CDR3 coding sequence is TGTGCCAGCACTGGTCACGCAGGGGGCGGTGGCTACACCTTC.

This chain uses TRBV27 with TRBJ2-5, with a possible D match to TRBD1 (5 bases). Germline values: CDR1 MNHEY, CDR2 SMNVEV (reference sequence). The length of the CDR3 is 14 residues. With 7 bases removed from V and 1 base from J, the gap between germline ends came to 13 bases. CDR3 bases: TGTGCCAGCACCGCACCAGGGCCCCAAGAGACCCAGTACTTC. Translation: CASTAPGPQETQYF.

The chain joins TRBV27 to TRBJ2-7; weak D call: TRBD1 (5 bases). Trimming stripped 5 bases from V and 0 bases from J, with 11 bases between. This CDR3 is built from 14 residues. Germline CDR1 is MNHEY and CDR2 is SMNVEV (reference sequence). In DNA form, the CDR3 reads TGTGCCAGCAGTCCCGACAGAAGCTCCTACGAGCAGTACTTC. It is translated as CASSPDRSSYEQYF.

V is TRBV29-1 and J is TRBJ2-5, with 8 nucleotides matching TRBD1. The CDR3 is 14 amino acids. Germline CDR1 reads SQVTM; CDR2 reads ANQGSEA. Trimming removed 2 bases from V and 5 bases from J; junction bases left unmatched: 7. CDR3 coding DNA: TGCAGCGTTGAACCGACAGGGGTCGTTGAGACCCAGTACTTC. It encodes CSVEPTGVVETQYF.

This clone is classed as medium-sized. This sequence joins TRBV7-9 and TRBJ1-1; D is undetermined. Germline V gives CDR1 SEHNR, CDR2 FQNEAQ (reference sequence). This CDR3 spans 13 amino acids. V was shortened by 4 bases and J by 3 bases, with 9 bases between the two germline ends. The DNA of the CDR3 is TGTGCCAGCAGCTCGACACCCCACACTGAAGCTTTCTTT. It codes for CASSSTPHTEAFF.

The CDR3 bases are TGTGCCAGCAGCTTCGGGGGGCTAGGGAACACTGAAGCTTTCTTT. Translated: CASSFGGLGNTEAFF. The V and J genes are TRBV5-4 and TRBJ1-1, with a tentative D call TRBD1 (6 bases). The CDR3 loop spans 15 amino acids. The V gene's germline CDR1 is SGHNT and CDR2 YYREEE (reference sequence). V shed 2 bases and J shed 1 base, with 12 bases lying between them. Drawing the rest from reference TRBV5-4 and TRBJ1-1, the complete variable domain is ETGVTQSPTHLIKTRGQQVTLRCSSQSGHNTVSWYQQALGQGPQFIFQYYREEENGRGNFPPRFSGLQFPNYSSELNVNALELDDSALYLCASSFGGLGNTEAFFGQGTRLTVV.

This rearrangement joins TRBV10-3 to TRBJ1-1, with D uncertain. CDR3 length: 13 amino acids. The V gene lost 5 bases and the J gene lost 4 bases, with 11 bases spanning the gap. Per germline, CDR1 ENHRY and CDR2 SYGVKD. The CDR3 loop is CAISPEVGTEAFF. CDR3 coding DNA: TGTGCCATCAGTCCGGAAGTTGGCACTGAAGCTTTCTTT.

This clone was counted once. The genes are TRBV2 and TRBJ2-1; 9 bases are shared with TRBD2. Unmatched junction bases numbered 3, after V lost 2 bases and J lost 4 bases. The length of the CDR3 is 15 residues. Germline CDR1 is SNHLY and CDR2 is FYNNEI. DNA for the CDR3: TGTGCCAGCAGTGAACTAGCGGGATCTTACAATGAGCAGTTCTTC. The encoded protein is CASSELAGSYNEQFF.

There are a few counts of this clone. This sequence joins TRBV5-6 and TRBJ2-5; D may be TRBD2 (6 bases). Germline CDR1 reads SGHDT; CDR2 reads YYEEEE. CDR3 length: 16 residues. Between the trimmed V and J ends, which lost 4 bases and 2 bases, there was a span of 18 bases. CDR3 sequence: CASSKRRATTQETQYF. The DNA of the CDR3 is TGTGCCAGCAGCAAAAGGAGGGCGACAACTCAAGAGACCCAGTACTTC. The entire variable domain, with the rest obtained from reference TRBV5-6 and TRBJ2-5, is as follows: DAGVTQSPTHLIKTRGQQVTLRCSPKSGHDTVSWYQQALGQGPQFIFQYYEEEERQRGNFPDRFSGHQFPNYSSELNVNALLLGDSALYLCASSKRRATTQETQYFGPGTRLLVL.

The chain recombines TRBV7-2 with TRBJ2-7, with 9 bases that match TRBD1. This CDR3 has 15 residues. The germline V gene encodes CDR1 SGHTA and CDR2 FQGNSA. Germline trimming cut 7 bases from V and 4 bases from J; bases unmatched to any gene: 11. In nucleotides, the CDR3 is TGTGCCAGCACCACAACAGGGGGCTGGGGTTACGAGCAGTACTTC. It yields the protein CASTTTGGWGYEQYF. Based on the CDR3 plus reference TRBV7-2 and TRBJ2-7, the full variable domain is GAGVSQSPSNKVTEKGKDVELRCDPISGHTALYWYRQSLGQGLEFLIYFQGNSAPDKSGLPSDRFSAERTGGSVSTLTIQRTQQEDSAVYLCASTTTGGWGYEQYFGPGTRLTVT.

In DNA form, the CDR3 reads TGCGCCAGCAGCATGCAGGGTGTCCCCTACAATGAGCAGTTCTTC. Translation gives CASSMQGVPYNEQFF. The chain uses TRBV5-1 and TRBJ2-1; D is possibly TRBD1 (5 bases). CDR3 length: 15 amino acids. Germline V lookup: CDR1 SGHRS, CDR2 YFSETQ. V dropped 4 bases and J dropped 2 bases, with 13 bases sitting between them.

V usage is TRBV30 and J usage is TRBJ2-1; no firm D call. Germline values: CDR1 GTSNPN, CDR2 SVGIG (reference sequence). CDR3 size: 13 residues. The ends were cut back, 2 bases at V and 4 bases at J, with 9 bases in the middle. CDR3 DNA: TGTGCCTGGAGTAAACAAACTTACAATGAGCAGTTCTTC. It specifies CAWSKQTYNEQFF.

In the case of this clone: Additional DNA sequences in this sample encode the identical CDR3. In DNA, the CDR3 is TGCGCCAGCAGCTTTGGGAACACGGCAGGGGCAAAAAACATTCAGTACTTC. Translation: CASSFGNTAGAKNIQYF. This sequence joins TRBV4-1 and TRBJ2-4, with D possibly TRBD1 on 6 matching bases. The CDR3 contains 17 residues. Trimming shortened V by 5 bases and J by 4 bases, and 21 bases separated the two germline ends. Germline CDR1 and CDR2: MGHRA and YSYEKL.

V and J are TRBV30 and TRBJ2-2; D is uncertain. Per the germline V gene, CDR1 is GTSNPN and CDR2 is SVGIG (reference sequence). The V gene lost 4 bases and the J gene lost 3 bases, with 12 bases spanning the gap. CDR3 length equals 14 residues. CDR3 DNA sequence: TGTGCCTGGACCGGTTCGGGCCACACCGGGGAGCTGTTTTTT. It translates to CAWTGSGHTGELFF.

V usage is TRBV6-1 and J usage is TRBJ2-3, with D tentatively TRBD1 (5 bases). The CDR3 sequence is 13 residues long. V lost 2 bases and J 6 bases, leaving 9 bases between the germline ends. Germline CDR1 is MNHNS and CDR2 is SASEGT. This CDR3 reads CASSEQGGDTQYF. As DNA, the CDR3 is TGTGCCAGCAGTGAACAGGGTGGTGATACGCAGTATTTT.

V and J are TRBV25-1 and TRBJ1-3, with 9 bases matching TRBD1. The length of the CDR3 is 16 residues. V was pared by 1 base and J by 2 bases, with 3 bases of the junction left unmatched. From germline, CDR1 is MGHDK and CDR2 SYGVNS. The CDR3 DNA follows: TGTGCCAGCAGTGAATTTAGGACAGGGGCTGGAAACACCATATATTTT. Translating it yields CASSEFRTGAGNTIYF.

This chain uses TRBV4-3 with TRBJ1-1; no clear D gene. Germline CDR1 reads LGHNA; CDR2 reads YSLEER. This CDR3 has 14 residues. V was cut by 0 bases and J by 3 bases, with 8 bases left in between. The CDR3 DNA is TGCGCCAGCAGCCAAGAAGTGAGAGACACTGAAGCTTTCTTT. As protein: CASSQEVRDTEAFF.

CDR3: CSARLVTEAFF. The CDR3 DNA sequence: TGCAGTGCTAGGTTGGTAACTGAAGCTTTCTTT. The chain carries TRBV20-1 and TRBJ1-1, with no clear D. This CDR3 comprises 11 residues. Germline V gene data show CDR1 as DFQATT and CDR2 as SNEGSKA (reference sequence). V was pared by 3 bases and J by 5 bases, with 7 bases between.

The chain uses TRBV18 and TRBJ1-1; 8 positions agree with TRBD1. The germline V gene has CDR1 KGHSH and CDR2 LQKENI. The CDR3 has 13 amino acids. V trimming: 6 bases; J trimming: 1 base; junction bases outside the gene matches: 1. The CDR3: CASSDRGNTEAFF. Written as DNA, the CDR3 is TGTGCCAGCTCCGACAGGGGGAACACTGAAGCTTTCTTT.

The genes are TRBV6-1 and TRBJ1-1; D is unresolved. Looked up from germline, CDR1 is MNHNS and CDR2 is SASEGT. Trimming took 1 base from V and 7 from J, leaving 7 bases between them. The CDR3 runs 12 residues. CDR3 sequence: CASSEVWIEAFF. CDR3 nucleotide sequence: TGTGCCAGCAGTGAAGTGTGGATTGAAGCTTTCTTT.